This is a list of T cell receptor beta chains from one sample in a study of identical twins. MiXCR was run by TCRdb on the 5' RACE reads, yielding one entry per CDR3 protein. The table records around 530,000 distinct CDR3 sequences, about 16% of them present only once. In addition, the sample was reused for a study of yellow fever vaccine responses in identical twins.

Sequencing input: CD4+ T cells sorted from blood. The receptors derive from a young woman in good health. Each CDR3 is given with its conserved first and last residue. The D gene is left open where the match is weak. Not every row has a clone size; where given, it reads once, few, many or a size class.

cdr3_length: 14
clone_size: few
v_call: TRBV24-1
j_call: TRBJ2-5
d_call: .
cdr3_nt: TGTGCCACCAGTCCTCCGGGATCGCAAGAGACCCAGTACTTC
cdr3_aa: CATSPPGSQETQYF

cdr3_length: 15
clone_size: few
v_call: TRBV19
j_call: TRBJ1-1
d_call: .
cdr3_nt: TGTGCCAGTACCCGGGGATCGGGGGCTCACACTGAAGCTTTCTTT
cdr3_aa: CASTRGSGAHTEAFF

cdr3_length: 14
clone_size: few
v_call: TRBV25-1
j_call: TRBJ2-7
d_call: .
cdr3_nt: TGTGCCAGCAGTGAACAGGGATCTACCTACGAGCAGTACTTC
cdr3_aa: CASSEQGSTYEQYF

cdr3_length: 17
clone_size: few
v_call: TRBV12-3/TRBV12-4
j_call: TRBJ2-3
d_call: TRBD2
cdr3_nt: TGTGCCAGCAGTTTCGAGGCGGGACTAGAGGGCACAGATACGCAGTATTTT
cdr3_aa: CASSFEAGLEGTDTQYF

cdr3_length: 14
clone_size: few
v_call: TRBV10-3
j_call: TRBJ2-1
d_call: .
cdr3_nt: TGTGCCATCACGGACACGGGGTTTACAAATGAGCAGTTCTTC
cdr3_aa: CAITDTGFTNEQFF

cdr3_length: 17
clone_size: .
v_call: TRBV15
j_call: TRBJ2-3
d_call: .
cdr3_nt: TGTGCCACCAGCAGAGATCGGCAGGCCGGGTTAGGAGATACGCAGTATTTT
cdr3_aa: CATSRDRQAGLGDTQYF

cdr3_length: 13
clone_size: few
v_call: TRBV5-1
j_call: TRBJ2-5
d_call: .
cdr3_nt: TGCGCCAGCATCGGAGGGGCCTCGGAGACCCAGTACTTC
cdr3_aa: CASIGGASETQYF

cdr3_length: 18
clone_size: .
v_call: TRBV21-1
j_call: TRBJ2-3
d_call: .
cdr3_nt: TGTGCCAGCAGCAACAGATCGACTAGCGGGGGGCTTACAGATACGCAGTATTTT
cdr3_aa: CASSNRSTSGGLTDTQYF

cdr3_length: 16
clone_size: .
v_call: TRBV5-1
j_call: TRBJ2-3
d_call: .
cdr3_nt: TGCGCCAGCAGCCCGGCCGGCGCAGGAGGGACAGATACGCAGTATTTT
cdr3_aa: CASSPAGAGGTDTQYF

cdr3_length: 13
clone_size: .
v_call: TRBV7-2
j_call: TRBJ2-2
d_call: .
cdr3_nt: TGTGCCAGCAGCTTAGCGGGCTGGGAGGAGCTGTTTTTT
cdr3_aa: CASSLAGWEELFF

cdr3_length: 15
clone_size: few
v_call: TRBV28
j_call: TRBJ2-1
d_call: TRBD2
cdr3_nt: TGTGCCAGCACCACCAGCGGGAGAGGCTACAATGAGCAGTTCTTC
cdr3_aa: CASTTSGRGYNEQFF

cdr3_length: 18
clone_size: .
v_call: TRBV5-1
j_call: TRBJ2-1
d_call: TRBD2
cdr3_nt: TGCGCCAGCAGCGAGGGACTAGCGGGAGCCCTTTCCTACAATGAGCAGTTCTTC
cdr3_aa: CASSEGLAGALSYNEQFF

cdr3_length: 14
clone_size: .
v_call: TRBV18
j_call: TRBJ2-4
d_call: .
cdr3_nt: TGTGCCAGCTCACCAGCTGAGACGCAAAACATTCAGTACTTC
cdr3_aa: CASSPAETQNIQYF

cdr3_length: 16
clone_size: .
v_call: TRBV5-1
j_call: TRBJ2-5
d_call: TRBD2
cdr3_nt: TGCGCCAGCAGCGCAGCCCCGGGGGGTCGAGTGGAGACCCAGTACTTC
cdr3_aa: CASSAAPGGRVETQYF

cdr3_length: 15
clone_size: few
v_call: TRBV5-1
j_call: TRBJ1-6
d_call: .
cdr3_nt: TGCGCCAGCAGCTTGGCACCCGGTACTAATTCACCCCTCCACTTT
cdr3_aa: CASSLAPGTNSPLHF

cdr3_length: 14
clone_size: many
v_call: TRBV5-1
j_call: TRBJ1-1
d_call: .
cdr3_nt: TGCGCCAGCAGCTTGGGACAGAAGAACACTGAAGCTTTCTTT
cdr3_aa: CASSLGQKNTEAFF

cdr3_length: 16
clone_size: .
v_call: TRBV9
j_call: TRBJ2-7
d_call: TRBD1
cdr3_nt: TGTGCCAGCAGCGACCGGACAGGGCTTAGGTCCTACGAGCAGTACTTC
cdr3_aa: CASSDRTGLRSYEQYF

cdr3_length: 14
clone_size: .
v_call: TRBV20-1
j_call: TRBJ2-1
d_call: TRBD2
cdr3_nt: TGCAGTGCCCCCCCGGGACTAGCGGGACTTGAGCAGTTCTTC
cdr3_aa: CSAPPGLAGLEQFF

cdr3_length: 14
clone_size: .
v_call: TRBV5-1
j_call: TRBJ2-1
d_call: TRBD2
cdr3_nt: TGCGCCAGCAGCTTAACTAGCGCTACAAATGAGCAGTTCTTC
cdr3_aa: CASSLTSATNEQFF

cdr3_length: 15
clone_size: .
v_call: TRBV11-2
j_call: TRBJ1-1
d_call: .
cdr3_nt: TGTGCCAGCAGCTTGGGTTTGGTAGGGAACACTGAAGCTTTCTTT
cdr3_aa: CASSLGLVGNTEAFF

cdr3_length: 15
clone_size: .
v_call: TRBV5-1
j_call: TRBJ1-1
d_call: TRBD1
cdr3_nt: TGCGCCAGCAAAGACAGGGGAGGAACGAACACTGAAGCTTTCTTT
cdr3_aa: CASKDRGGTNTEAFF

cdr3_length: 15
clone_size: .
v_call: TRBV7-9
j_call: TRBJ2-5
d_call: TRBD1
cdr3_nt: TGTGCCAGCAGCTACGGGACAGGCTTACAAGAGACCCAGTACTTC
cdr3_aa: CASSYGTGLQETQYF

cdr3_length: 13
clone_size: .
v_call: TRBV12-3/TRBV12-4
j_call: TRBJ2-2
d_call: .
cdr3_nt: TGTGCCAGCAGCCTTCGAACCACCGGGGAGCTGTTTTTT
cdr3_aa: CASSLRTTGELFF

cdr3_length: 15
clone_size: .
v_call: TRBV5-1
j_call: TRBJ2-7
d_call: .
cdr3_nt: TGCGCCAGCAGCCGGGGGATGCGGGGCCCCTACGAGCAGTACTTC
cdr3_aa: CASSRGMRGPYEQYF

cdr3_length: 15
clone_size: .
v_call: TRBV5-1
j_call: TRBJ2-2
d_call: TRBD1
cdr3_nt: TGCGCCAGCAGCTGGTACCCGGACAGGACCGGGGAGCTGTTTTTT
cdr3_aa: CASSWYPDRTGELFF

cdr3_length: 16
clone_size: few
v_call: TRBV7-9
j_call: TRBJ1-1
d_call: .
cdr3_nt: TGTGCCAGCGAACCAGGGGCCTACTCCACGATCACTGAAGCTTTCTTT
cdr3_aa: CASEPGAYSTITEAFF

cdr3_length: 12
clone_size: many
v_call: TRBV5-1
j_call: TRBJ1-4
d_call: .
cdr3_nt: TGCGCCAGCAGCCGGGGTAATGAAAAACTGTTTTTT
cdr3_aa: CASSRGNEKLFF

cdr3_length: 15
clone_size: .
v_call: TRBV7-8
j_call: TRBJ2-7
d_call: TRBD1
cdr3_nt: TGTGCCAGCAGCCTAGGGGGACAGGGAGGAAACGAGCAGTACTTC
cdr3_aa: CASSLGGQGGNEQYF

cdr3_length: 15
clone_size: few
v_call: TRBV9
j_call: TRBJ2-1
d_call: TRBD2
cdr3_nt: TGTGCCAGCAGCGTTACTAGCGGGGCCTACAATGAGCAGTTCTTC
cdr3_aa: CASSVTSGAYNEQFF

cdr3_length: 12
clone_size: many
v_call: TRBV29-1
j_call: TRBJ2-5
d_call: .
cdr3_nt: TGCAGCGTTGAGTTAGGGGGAGAGACCCAGTACTTC
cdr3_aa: CSVELGGETQYF

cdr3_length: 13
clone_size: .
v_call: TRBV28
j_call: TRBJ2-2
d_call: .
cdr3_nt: TGTGCCAGCAGTTTAATACACACCGGGGAGCTGTTTTTT
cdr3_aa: CASSLIHTGELFF

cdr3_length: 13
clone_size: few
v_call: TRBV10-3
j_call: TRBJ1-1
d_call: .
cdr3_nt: TGTGCCATCAGTGACGTGGGACCCACTGAAGCTTTCTTT
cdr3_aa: CAISDVGPTEAFF

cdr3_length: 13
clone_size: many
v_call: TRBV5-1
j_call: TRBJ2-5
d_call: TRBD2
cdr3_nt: TGTGCCAGCAGTTTAGCGGGGAGGGAGACCCAGTACTTC
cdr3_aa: CASSLAGRETQYF

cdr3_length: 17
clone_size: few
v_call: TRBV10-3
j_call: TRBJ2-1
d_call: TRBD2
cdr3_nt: TGTGCCATCAAAGCGCCTAGCGGGGGCCTAACCTACAATGAGCAGTTCTTC
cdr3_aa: CAIKAPSGGLTYNEQFF

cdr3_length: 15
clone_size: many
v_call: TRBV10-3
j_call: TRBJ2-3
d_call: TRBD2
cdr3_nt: TGTGCCATCAGTGCCCAGCGGGAAGGCACAGATACGCAGTATTTT
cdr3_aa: CAISAQREGTDTQYF

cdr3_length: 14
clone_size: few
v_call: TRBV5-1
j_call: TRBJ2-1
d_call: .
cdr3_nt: TGCGCCAGCACCCGGGACTCCCACTACAATGAGCAGTTCTTC
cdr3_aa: CASTRDSHYNEQFF

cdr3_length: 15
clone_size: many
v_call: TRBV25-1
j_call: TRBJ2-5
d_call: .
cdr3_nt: TGTGCCAGCAGTGACATTAAGGGACAACAAGAGACCCAGTACTTC
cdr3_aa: CASSDIKGQQETQYF

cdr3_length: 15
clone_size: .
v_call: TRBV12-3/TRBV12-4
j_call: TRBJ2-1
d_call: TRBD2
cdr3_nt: TGTGCCAGCAGCTTTTTAGCGGGTGATGGGAATGAGCAGTTCTTC
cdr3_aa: CASSFLAGDGNEQFF

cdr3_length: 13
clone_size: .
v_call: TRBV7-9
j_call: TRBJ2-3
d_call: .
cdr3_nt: TGTGCCAGCGGTCAACCGGGGGCAGATACGCAGTATTTT
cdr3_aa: CASGQPGADTQYF

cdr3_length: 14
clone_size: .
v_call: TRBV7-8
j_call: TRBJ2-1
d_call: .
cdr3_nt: TGTGCCAGCAGCTTAGTACAGGGTAACAATGAGCAGTTCTTC
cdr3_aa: CASSLVQGNNEQFF